This is a list of T cell receptor beta chains from one sample in a study of early T cells in non-severe SARS-CoV-2 infection. TCRdb reanalysed the 5' RACE reads using MiXCR and keeps one entry per CDR3 protein. The table includes roughly 80,000 distinct CDR3 sequences, more than 5% detected once. Sequenced sample: whole blood. These receptors were obtained from an adult who was a healthcare worker with PCR-confirmed SARS-CoV-2 infection or an uninfected control (not recorded which). The CDR3 runs from the conserved cysteine through the conserved F or W. D genes are given only for firm matches. Expanded clones get a size class; other rows say once, few or many, or leave the size out.

j_call: TRBJ2-3; clone_size: many; v_call: TRBV10-2; d_call: TRBD2; cdr3_nt: TGCGCCAGCAGTAGTCCGGGGGGGCGGGCCACAGATACGCAGTATTTT; cdr3_aa: CASSSPGGRATDTQYF
j_call: TRBJ2-5; clone_size: few; v_call: TRBV29-1; d_call: NA; cdr3_nt: TGCAGCGTTGGGGAAGAGACCCAGTACTTC; cdr3_aa: CSVGEETQYF
j_call: TRBJ2-2; clone_size: few; v_call: TRBV4-2; d_call: TRBD2; cdr3_nt: TGTGCCAGCAGCCAAGGGCTGGGGCTAGCGGGGGCGAACACCGGGGAGCTGTTTTTT; cdr3_aa: CASSQGLGLAGANTGELFF
j_call: TRBJ2-7; clone_size: NA; v_call: TRBV20-1; d_call: NA; cdr3_nt: TGCAGTGCCGAACCCCTCGCCTACGAGCAGTACTTC; cdr3_aa: CSAEPLAYEQYF
j_call: TRBJ2-1; clone_size: many; v_call: TRBV9; d_call: TRBD2; cdr3_nt: TGTGCCAGCAGCGCCGGGACTAGCGGGAGCTCCTACAATGAGCAGTTCTTC; cdr3_aa: CASSAGTSGSSYNEQFF
j_call: TRBJ2-3; clone_size: NA; v_call: TRBV4-1; d_call: TRBD2; cdr3_nt: TGCGCCAGCAGCCGATCGCTCCGAGGAGCGGGGGGGCAGGATACGCAGTATTTT; cdr3_aa: CASSRSLRGAGGQDTQYF
j_call: TRBJ1-1; clone_size: NA; v_call: TRBV19; d_call: NA; cdr3_nt: TGTGCCAGTAGTTTTTCCGGACGAACTGAAGCTTTCTTT; cdr3_aa: CASSFSGRTEAFF
j_call: TRBJ1-2; clone_size: few; v_call: TRBV6-5; d_call: TRBD1; cdr3_nt: TGTGCCAGCGGGACAGGTTACTATGGCTACACCTTC; cdr3_aa: CASGTGYYGYTF
j_call: TRBJ2-1; clone_size: NA; v_call: TRBV9; d_call: NA; cdr3_nt: TGTGCCAGCAGGTCAGGAGCGGGCTCCTACAATGAGCAGTTCTTC; cdr3_aa: CASRSGAGSYNEQFF
j_call: TRBJ1-5; clone_size: NA; v_call: TRBV28; d_call: NA; cdr3_nt: TGTGCCAGCAGTTGGAACGGACGAAGTAAGCCCCAGCATTTT; cdr3_aa: CASSWNGRSKPQHF
j_call: TRBJ1-5; clone_size: many; v_call: TRBV6-5; d_call: NA; cdr3_nt: TGTGCCAGCAGTTACTCCGGACCGAGTAATAGCAATCAGCCCCAGCATTTT; cdr3_aa: CASSYSGPSNSNQPQHF
j_call: TRBJ2-2; clone_size: NA; v_call: TRBV21-1; d_call: NA; cdr3_nt: TGTGCCGGATATACAGGCCCGAACACCGGGGAGCTGTTTTTT; cdr3_aa: CAGYTGPNTGELFF
j_call: TRBJ1-2; clone_size: NA; v_call: TRBV20-1; d_call: TRBD1; cdr3_nt: TGCAGTGCTAGAGTAGGGGGCGGCTACACCTTC; cdr3_aa: CSARVGGGYTF
j_call: TRBJ2-1; clone_size: NA; v_call: TRBV15; d_call: TRBD2; cdr3_nt: TGTGCCACCAGCAGAGGGACTAGCGGGAGACATCGGTCCTACAATGAGCAGTTCTTC; cdr3_aa: CATSRGTSGRHRSYNEQFF
j_call: TRBJ1-1; clone_size: many; v_call: TRBV5-1; d_call: TRBD1; cdr3_nt: TGCGCCAGCAGCCCAGGACAGGGGGCTGAGGAAGCTTTCTTT; cdr3_aa: CASSPGQGAEEAFF
j_call: TRBJ2-7; clone_size: few; v_call: TRBV7-2; d_call: TRBD1; cdr3_nt: TGTGCCAGCAGAGGACAGGGGTACGAGCAGTACTTC; cdr3_aa: CASRGQGYEQYF
j_call: TRBJ1-3; clone_size: few; v_call: TRBV30; d_call: NA; cdr3_nt: TGTGCCTGGAGTGTCGGGGTTGGAAACACCATATATTTT; cdr3_aa: CAWSVGVGNTIYF
j_call: TRBJ2-7; clone_size: NA; v_call: TRBV3-1; d_call: TRBD1; cdr3_nt: TGTGCCAGCAGCCTCCGGGACAGGGGGCCCGAGCAGTACTTC; cdr3_aa: CASSLRDRGPEQYF
j_call: TRBJ1-1; clone_size: few; v_call: TRBV12-3/TRBV12-4; d_call: NA; cdr3_nt: TGTGCCAGCAGTTTAGCCGGGACACCGGGCACTGAAGCTTTCTTT; cdr3_aa: CASSLAGTPGTEAFF
j_call: TRBJ1-1; clone_size: few; v_call: TRBV12-3/TRBV12-4; d_call: TRBD1; cdr3_nt: TGTGCCAGCAGTTTGACCCGACAGGGCACTGAAGCTTTCTTT; cdr3_aa: CASSLTRQGTEAFF
j_call: TRBJ2-5; clone_size: large; v_call: TRBV25-1; d_call: TRBD1; cdr3_nt: TGTGCCAGCAGTGAAATGGGGACAGGAAAACAGACCCAGTACTTC; cdr3_aa: CASSEMGTGKQTQYF
j_call: TRBJ2-3; clone_size: many; v_call: TRBV7-2; d_call: NA; cdr3_nt: TGTGCCAGCAGCTTTATGGTAGCGGAGGGCGATACGCAGTATTTT; cdr3_aa: CASSFMVAEGDTQYF
j_call: TRBJ1-2; clone_size: NA; v_call: TRBV10-2; d_call: NA; cdr3_nt: TGCGCCAGCAGTGCCCTGTCCAACTATGGCTACACCTTC; cdr3_aa: CASSALSNYGYTF
j_call: TRBJ2-1; clone_size: few; v_call: TRBV27; d_call: NA; cdr3_nt: TGTGCCAGCTCCAGGGGCCTATACAATGAGCAGTTCTTC; cdr3_aa: CASSRGLYNEQFF
j_call: TRBJ2-5; clone_size: few; v_call: TRBV7-9; d_call: NA; cdr3_nt: TGTGCCAGCAGCTCGTGGATCCAAGAGACCCAGTACTTC; cdr3_aa: CASSSWIQETQYF
j_call: TRBJ1-4; clone_size: many; v_call: TRBV7-9; d_call: NA; cdr3_nt: TGTGCCAGCAGCTTCGGGGTGAATGAAAAACTGTTTTTT; cdr3_aa: CASSFGVNEKLFF
j_call: TRBJ2-5; clone_size: few; v_call: TRBV7-9; d_call: NA; cdr3_nt: TGTGCCAGCAGCTTGTTGGGGCCGACACCCCAAGAGACCCAGTACTTC; cdr3_aa: CASSLLGPTPQETQYF
j_call: TRBJ1-1; clone_size: few; v_call: TRBV6-6; d_call: NA; cdr3_nt: TGTGCCAGCAACCCACAGGGATGGAACACTGAAGCTTTCTTT; cdr3_aa: CASNPQGWNTEAFF
j_call: TRBJ2-3; clone_size: many; v_call: TRBV6-2/TRBV6-3; d_call: TRBD2; cdr3_nt: TGTGCCAGCAGTTACTCGACTAGCGGGAGTGCAACGCAGTATTTT; cdr3_aa: CASSYSTSGSATQYF
j_call: TRBJ2-3; clone_size: many; v_call: TRBV9; d_call: NA; cdr3_nt: TGTGCCAGCAGTCGTAGGGGTACAGATACGCAGTATTTT; cdr3_aa: CASSRRGTDTQYF
j_call: TRBJ2-5; clone_size: NA; v_call: TRBV18; d_call: NA; cdr3_nt: TGTGCCAGCTCACCCCCGGAGGGCAGGGAGACCCAGTACTTC; cdr3_aa: CASSPPEGRETQYF
j_call: TRBJ2-7; clone_size: NA; v_call: TRBV20-1; d_call: NA; cdr3_nt: TGCAGTGCTAGAGGGGGCTACGAGCAGTACTTC; cdr3_aa: CSARGGYEQYF
j_call: TRBJ1-2; clone_size: NA; v_call: TRBV27; d_call: TRBD1; cdr3_nt: TGTGCCAGCAGTCCTGCCGGGACAGGGGCAAAGGATGGCTACACCTTC; cdr3_aa: CASSPAGTGAKDGYTF
j_call: TRBJ2-5; clone_size: few; v_call: TRBV6-6; d_call: NA; cdr3_nt: TGTGCCAGCAGTTACTCGGGAGTCGAGACCCAGTACTTC; cdr3_aa: CASSYSGVETQYF